This TCR beta chain was identified in a study of blood T cell repertoires in COVID-19. Overall study: Acute and convalescent COVID-19 samples came from the United States, Italy and Spain. Sources were T cells, B-cell-depleted T cells, or PBMCs; the material itself was cDNA or gDNA.

As handled by the study authors: From reference gene primer amplification, estimates of nucleated cell counts were derived. Produced via immunoSEQ multiplex PCR; TCRdb's table is partial and in-frame only. V and J calls and clone size come straight from that table; D and trimming were deduced from the DNA. Of about 200,000 clones listed, 65% to 90% are singletons. Points on this clone: Other DNA sequences from this sample encode an identical CDR3 as well.

With V trimmed by 0 bases and J by 0 bases, 0 bases remained unmatched. CDR3 length: 16 residues. Per the germline V gene, CDR1 is SGHTS and CDR2 is YDEGEE. This sequence was found in a man older than 75 with acute or convalescent COVID-19. V is TRBV5-8 and J is TRBJ2-1; the match to TRBD2 covers 10 bases. The sequencing sample was made of peripheral blood. CDR3 sequence (DNA): TGTGCCAGCAGCTTGGGACTAGCGGGCTCCTACAATGAGCAGTTCTTC. Residues: CASSLGLAGSYNEQFF. The full variable domain, with the rest looked up from reference TRBV5-8 and TRBJ2-1, is EAGVTQSPTHLIKTRGQQATLRCSPISGHTSVYWYQQALGLGLQFLLWYDEGEERNRGNFPPRFSGRQFPNYSSELNVNALELEDSALYLCASSLGLAGSYNEQFFGPGTRLTVL.